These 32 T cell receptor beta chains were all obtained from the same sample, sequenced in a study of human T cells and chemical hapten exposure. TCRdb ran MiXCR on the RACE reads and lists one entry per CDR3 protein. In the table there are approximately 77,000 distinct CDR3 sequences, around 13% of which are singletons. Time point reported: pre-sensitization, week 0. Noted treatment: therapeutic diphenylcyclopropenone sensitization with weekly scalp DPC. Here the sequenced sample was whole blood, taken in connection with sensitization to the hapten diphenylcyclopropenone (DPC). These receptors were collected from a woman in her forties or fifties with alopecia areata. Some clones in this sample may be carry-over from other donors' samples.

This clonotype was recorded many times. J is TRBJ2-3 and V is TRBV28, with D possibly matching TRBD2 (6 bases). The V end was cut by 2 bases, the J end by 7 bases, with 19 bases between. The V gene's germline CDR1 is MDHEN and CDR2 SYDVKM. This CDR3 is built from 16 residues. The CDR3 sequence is CASSLGVRRGGNTQYF. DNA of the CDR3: TGTGCCAGCAGTTTAGGGGTAAGAAGAGGCGGGAATACGCAGTATTTT.

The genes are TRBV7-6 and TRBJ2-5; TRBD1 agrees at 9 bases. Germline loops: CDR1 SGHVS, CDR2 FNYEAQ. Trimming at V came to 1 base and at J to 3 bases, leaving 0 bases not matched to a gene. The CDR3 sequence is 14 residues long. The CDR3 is CASSLGTGEETQYF. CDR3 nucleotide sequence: TGTGCCAGCAGCTTAGGGACAGGGGAAGAGACCCAGTACTTC. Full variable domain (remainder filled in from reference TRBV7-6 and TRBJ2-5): GAGVSQSPRYKVTKRGQDVALRCDPISGHVSLYWYRQALGQGPEFLTYFNYEAQQDKSGLPNDRFSAERPEGSISTLTIQRTEQRDSAMYRCASSLGTGEETQYFGPGTRLLVL.

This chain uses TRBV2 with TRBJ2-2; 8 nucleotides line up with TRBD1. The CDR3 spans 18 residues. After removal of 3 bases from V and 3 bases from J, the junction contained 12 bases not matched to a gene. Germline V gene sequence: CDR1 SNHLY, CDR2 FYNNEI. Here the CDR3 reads CASSDLGPGQGYTGELFF. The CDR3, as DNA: TGTGCCAGCAGTGATTTGGGTCCCGGACAGGGCTACACCGGGGAGCTGTTTTTT.

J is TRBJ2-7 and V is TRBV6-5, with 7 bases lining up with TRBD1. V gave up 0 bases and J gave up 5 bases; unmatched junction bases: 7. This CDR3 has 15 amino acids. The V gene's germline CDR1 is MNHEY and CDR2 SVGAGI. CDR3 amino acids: CASSYSLQGMNEQYF. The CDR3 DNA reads TGTGCCAGCAGTTACTCGCTACAGGGGATGAACGAGCAGTACTTC.

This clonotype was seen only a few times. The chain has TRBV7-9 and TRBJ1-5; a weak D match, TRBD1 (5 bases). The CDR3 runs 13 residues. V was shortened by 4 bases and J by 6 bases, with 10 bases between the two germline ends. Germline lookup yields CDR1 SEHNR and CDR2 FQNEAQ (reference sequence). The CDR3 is CASSSLDSQPQHF. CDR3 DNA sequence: TGTGCCAGCAGCTCCCTTGACAGTCAGCCCCAGCATTTT. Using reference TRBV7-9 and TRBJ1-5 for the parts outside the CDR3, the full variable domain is DTGVSQNPRHKITKRGQNVTFRCDPISEHNRLYWYRQTLGQGPEFLTYFQNEAQLEKSRLLSDRFSAERPKGSFSTLEIQRTEQGDSAMYLCASSSLDSQPQHFGDGTRLSIL.

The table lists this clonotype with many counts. The CDR3 region has the DNA TGTGCCAGCAGCAGTAGTAGCGGGAGCAGGATCCGGACAGATACGCAGTATTTT. Its translation is CASSSSSGSRIRTDTQYF. The rearrangement links TRBV7-2 to TRBJ2-3; 9 nucleotides match TRBD2. CDR3 length: 18 amino acids. The V and J ends lost 5 bases and 3 bases, in that order; junction bases with no gene match: 15. The germline gives CDR1 SGHTA, CDR2 FQGNSA.

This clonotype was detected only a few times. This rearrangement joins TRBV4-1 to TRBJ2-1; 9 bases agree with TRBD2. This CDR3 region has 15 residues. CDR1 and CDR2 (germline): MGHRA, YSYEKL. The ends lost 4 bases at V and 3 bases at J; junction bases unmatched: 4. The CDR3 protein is CASSPGLARYNEQFF. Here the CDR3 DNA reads TGCGCCAGCAGCCCCGGACTAGCGCGCTACAATGAGCAGTTCTTC.

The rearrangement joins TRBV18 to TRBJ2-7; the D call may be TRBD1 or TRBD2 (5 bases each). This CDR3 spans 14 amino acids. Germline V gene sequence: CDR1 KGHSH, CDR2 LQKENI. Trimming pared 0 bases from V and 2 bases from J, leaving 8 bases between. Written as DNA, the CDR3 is TGTGCCAGCTCACCACCGGGACCCGCCTACGAGCAGTACTTC. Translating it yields CASSPPGPAYEQYF.

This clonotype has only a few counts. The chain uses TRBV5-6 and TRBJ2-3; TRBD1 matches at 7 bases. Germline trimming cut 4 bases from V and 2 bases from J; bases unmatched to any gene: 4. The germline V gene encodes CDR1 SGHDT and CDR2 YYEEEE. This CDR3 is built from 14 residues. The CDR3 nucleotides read TGTGCCAGCAGCATCGGACAGGACACAGATACGCAGTATTTT. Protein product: CASSIGQDTDTQYF.

CDR3 residues: CASSPTASQETQYF. CDR3 bases: TGTGCCAGCTCACCGACCGCGAGCCAAGAGACCCAGTACTTC. The chain couples TRBV18 to TRBJ2-5; D remains unclear. Germline loops: CDR1 KGHSH, CDR2 LQKENI. CDR3 length: 14 amino acids. Trimming took 3 bases from V and 1 from J, leaving 9 bases between them.

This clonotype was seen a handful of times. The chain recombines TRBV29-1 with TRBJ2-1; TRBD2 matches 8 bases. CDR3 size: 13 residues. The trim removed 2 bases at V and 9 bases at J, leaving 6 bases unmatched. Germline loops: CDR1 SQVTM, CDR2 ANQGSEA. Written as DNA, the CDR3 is TGCAGCGTTGAAAGTCGGCTAGCGGGTGAGCAGTTCTTC. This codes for CSVESRLAGEQFF.

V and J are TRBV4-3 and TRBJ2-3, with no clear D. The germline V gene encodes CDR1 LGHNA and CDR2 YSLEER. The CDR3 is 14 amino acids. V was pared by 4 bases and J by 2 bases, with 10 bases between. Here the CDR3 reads CASSLTNPTDTQYF. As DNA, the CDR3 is TGCGCCAGCAGCCTTACCAATCCCACAGATACGCAGTATTTT.

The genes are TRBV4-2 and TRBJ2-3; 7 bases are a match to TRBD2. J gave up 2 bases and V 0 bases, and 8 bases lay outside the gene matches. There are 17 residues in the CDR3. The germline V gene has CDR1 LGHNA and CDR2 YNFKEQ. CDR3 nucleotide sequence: TGTGCCAGCAGCCAAGATATGGCTAGCGGAGCCACAGATACGCAGTATTTT. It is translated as CASSQDMASGATDTQYF.

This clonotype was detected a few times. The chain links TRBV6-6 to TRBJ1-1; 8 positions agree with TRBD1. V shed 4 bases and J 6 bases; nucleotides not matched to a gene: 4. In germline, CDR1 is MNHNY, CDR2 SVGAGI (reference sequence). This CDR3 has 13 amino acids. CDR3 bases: TGTGCCAGCAGTTTTGGGACAGGAGCTGAAGCTTTCTTT. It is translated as CASSFGTGAEAFF.

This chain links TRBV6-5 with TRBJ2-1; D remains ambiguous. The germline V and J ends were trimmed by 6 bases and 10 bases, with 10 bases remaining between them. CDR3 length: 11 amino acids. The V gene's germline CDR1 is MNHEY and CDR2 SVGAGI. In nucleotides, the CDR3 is TGTGCCAGCAGACGAGACGGAGAGCAGTTCTTC. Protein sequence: CASRRDGEQFF.

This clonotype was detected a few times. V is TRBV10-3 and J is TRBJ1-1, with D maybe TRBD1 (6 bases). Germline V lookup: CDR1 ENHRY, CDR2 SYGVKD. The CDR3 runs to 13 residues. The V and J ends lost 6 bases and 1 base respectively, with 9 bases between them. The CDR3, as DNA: TGTGCCATCAGCCTACAGGGGAACACTGAAGCTTTCTTT. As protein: CAISLQGNTEAFF.

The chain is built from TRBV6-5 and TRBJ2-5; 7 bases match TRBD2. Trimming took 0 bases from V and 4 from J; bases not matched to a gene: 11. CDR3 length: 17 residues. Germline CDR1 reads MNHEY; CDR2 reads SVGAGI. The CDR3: CASSYSPRRETSETQYF. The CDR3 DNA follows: TGTGCCAGCAGTTACTCCCCGCGGCGGGAGACATCAGAGACCCAGTACTTC.

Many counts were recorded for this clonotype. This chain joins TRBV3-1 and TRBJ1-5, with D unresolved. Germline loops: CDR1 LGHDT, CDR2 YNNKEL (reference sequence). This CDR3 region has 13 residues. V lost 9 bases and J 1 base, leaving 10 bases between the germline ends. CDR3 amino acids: CASSQDSNQPQHF. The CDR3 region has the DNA TGTGCCAGTAGTCAAGACAGCAATCAGCCCCAGCATTTT. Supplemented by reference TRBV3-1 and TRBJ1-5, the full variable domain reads DTAVSQTPKYLVTQMGNDKSIKCEQNLGHDTMYWYKQDSKKFLKIMFSYNNKELIINETVPNRFSPKSPDKAHLNLHINSLELGDSAVYFCASSQDSNQPQHFGDGTRLSIL.

This CDR3 reads CASTPPGRGNQPQHF. In DNA, the CDR3 is TGTGCCAGCACCCCCCCGGGCAGGGGCAATCAGCCCCAGCATTTT. The chain joins TRBV12-3 or TRBV12-4 to TRBJ1-5; perhaps TRBD1 as D (5 bases). The CDR3 covers 15 residues. The V end was cut by 7 bases, the J end by 2 bases, with 15 bases between.

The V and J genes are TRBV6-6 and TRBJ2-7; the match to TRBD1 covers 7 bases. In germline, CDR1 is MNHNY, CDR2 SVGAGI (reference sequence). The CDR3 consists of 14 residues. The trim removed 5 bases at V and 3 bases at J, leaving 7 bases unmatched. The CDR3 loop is CASSPTGTLYEQYF. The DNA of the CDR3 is TGTGCCAGCAGTCCGACAGGGACCCTCTACGAGCAGTACTTC.

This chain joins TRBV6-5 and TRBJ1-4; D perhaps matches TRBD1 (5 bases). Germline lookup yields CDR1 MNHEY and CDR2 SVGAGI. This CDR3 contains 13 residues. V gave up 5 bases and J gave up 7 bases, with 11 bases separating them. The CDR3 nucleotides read TGTGCCAGCAGTCTCCAGGGCGGTGAAAAACTGTTTTTT. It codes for CASSLQGGEKLFF.

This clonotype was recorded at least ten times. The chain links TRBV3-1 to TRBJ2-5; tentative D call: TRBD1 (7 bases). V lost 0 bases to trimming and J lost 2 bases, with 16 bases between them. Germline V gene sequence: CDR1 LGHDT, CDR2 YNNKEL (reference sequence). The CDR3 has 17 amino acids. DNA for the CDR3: TGTGCCAGCAGCCAAGATCGGGGGTGGACAGGTCAAGAGACCCAGTACTTC. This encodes CASSQDRGWTGQETQYF.

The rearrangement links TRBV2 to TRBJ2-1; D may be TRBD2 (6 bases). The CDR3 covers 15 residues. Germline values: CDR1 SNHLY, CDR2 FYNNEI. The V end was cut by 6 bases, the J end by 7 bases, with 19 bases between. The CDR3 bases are TGTGCCAGCAGACTAGCAAGGGAGTCTGGGAATGAGCAGTTCTTC. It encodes CASRLARESGNEQFF.

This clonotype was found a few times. CDR3 sequence: CASSSDSHYGYTF. CDR3 bases: TGTGCCAGCAGCTCGGACAGCCACTATGGCTACACCTTC. The chain couples TRBV7-2 to TRBJ1-2; D may be TRBD1 (6 bases). Looked up from germline, CDR1 is SGHTA and CDR2 is FQGNSA. With 4 bases removed from V and 3 bases from J, the gap between germline ends came to 9 bases. The CDR3 consists of 13 residues.

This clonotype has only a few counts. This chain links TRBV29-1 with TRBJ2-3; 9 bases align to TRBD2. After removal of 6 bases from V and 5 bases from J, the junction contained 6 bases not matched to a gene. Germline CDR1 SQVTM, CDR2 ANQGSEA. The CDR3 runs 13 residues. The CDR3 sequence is CSVTSGPKDTQYF. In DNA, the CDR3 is TGCAGCGTGACTAGCGGACCGAAAGATACGCAGTATTTT.

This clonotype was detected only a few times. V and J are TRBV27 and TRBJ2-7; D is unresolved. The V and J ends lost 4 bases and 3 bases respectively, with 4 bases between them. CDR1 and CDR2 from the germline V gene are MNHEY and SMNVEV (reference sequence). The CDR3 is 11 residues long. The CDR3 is CASSYLYEQYF. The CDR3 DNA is TGTGCCAGCAGTTACCTCTACGAGCAGTACTTC.

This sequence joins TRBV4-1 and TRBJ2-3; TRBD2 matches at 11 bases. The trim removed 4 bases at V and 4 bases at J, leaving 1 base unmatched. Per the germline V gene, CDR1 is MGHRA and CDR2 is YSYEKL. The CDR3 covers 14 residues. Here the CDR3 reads CASSLTSGADTQYF. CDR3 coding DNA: TGCGCCAGCAGCCTGACTAGCGGGGCAGATACGCAGTATTTT.

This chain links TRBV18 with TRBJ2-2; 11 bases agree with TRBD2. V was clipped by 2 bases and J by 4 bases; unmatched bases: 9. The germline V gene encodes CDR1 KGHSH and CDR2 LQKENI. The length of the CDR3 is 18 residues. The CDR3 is CASSPVTPLAGVTGELFF. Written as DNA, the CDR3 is TGTGCCAGCTCACCAGTTACCCCACTAGCGGGAGTCACCGGGGAGCTGTTTTTT. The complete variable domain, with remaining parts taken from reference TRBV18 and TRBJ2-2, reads NAGVMQNPRHLVRRRGQEARLRCSPMKGHSHVYWYRQLPEEGLKFMVYLQKENIIDESGMPKERFSAEFPKEGPSILRIQQVVRGDSAAYFCASSPVTPLAGVTGELFFGEGSRLTVL.

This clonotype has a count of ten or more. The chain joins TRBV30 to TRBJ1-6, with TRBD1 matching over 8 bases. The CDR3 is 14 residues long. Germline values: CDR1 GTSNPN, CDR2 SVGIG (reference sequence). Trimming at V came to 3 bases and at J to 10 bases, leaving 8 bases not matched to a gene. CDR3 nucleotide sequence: TGTGCCTGGAGAGACAGGGGCGCGGGGTCACCCCTCCACTTT. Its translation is CAWRDRGAGSPLHF.

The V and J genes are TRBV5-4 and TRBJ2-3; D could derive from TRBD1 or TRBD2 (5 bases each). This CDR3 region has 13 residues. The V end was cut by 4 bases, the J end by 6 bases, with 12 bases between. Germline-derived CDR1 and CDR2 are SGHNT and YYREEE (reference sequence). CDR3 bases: TGTGCCAGCAGCCAGCAGGGACCCGATACGCAGTATTTT. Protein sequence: CASSQQGPDTQYF.

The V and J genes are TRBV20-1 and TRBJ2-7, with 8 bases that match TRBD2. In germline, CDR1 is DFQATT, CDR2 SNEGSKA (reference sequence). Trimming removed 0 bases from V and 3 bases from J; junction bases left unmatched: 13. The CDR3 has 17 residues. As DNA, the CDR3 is TGCAGTGCTAGAGACCCAAGCCATAGCGGGACGGACTACGAGCAGTACTTC. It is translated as CSARDPSHSGTDYEQYF.

The CDR3 bases are TGTGCCAGCAGCCCTAGACGGGGCAACAATGAGCAGTTCTTC. It yields the protein CASSPRRGNNEQFF. The gene calls are TRBV4-2 and TRBJ2-1; D assignment may be TRBD1 or TRBD2 (5 bases each). The germline gives CDR1 LGHNA, CDR2 YNFKEQ. The CDR3 has 14 amino acids. The V end was cut by 4 bases, the J end by 5 bases, with 12 bases between.